This paragraph covers one T cell receptor (beta chain) sequence. The data derive from a study of shared T cell receptors in the human thymus. Sequenced by immunoSEQ multiplex PCR; TCRdb stores in-frame clones only, minus some. The sample consists of approximately 580,000 clones, more than 75% of them appearing once. Trimming pared 10 bases from V and 3 bases from J, leaving 19 bases between. From germline, CDR1 is MRHNA and CDR2 SNTAGT. The CDR3 sequence is 14 residues long. This sample also appeared in a second study, on human thymus T cells. This second study notes: Congenital heart defects were the reason for the corrective surgery that the donors, healthy Finnish infants, were having.

The sequence was collected from a boy younger than two with a congenital heart defect. Sequenced: thymocytes. The rearrangement uses TRBV6-4 and TRBJ2-7, with D possibly being TRBD1 (5 bases). CDR3 DNA sequence: TGTGCCAACACAACGTGTAGGGGAAACTACGAGCAGTACTTC. Protein: CANTTCRGNYEQYF.